The clone carrying this T cell receptor beta chain occurred a few times. What it binds is unknown. Staining for CD45RO/CCR7/CD25/CD127/CD95/CD27 allowed sorting of CD4+ naive, central memory, regulatory and stem cell-like memory cells. Of the isolated RNA, all was reverse transcribed, and so the sequenced material was expressed TCRB transcripts. Sequencing was performed with immunoSEQ multiplex PCR; in TCRdb, only in-frame clones are kept and a portion is missing. The data hold roughly 300,000 clones, with approximately 14% observed a single time. This entry comes from a study of beta chain features in type 1 diabetes. About the study: Healthy donors and patients had similar age, gender and cell yields. Findings of the study overall: All four CD4+ subsets from Type 1 diabetes patients carried moderately but significantly shorter TCRB CDR3s.

The specimen sequenced was central memory CD4+ T cells from blood. The sequence came from a man aged 25-40 years in good health.

CDR3 in DNA: TGTGCCAGCAGCTTTGGGTGGGGTTCTCAAGAGACCCAGTACTTC. Translation gives CASSFGWGSQETQYF. This sequence joins TRBV5-4 and TRBJ2-5; the D is unclear. V gave up 2 bases and J gave up 2 bases, with 13 bases separating them. CDR1 and CDR2 from the germline V gene are SGHNT and YYREEE (reference sequence). The CDR3 is 15 residues long.